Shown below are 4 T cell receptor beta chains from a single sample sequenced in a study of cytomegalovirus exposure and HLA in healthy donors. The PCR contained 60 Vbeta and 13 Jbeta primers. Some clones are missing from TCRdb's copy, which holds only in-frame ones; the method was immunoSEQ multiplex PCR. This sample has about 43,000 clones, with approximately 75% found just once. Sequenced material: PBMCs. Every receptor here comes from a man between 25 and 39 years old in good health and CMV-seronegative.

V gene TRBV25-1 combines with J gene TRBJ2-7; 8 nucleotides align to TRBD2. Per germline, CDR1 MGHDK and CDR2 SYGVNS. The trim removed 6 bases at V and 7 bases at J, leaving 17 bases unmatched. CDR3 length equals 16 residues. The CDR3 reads CASRHGRSGSSWEQYF. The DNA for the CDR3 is TGTGCCAGCAGACACGGGAGGAGCGGGAGTAGTTGGGAGCAGTACTTC.

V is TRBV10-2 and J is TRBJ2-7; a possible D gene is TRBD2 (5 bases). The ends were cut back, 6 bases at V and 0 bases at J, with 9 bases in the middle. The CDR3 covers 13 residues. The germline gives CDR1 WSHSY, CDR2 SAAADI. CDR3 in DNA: TGCGCCAGCAGGGACTTCGGCTCCTACGAGCAGTACTTC. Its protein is CASRDFGSYEQYF.

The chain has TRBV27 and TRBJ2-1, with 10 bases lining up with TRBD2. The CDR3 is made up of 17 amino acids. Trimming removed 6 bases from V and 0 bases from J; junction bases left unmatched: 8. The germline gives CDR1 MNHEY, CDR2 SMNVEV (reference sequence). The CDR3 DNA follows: TGTGCCAGCAGGGCTGAGCGGGAGGGCCCCTCCTACAATGAGCAGTTCTTC. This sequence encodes CASRAEREGPSYNEQFF.

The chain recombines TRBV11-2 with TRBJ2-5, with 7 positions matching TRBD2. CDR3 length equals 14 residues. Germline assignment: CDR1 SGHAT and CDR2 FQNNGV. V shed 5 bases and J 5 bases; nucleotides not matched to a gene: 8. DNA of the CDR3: TGTGCCAGCAGCCGAGGCGGGAGTACGGAGACCCAGTACTTC. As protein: CASSRGGSTETQYF.